Below, 6 T cell receptor beta chains from the same sample are listed, as sequenced in a study of cytomegalovirus exposure and HLA in healthy donors. A multiplex PCR was run with 60 Vbeta primers and 13 Jbeta primers. Clones were read by immunoSEQ multiplex PCR, and TCRdb kept only the in-frame ones, dropping some. Among under 200,000 clones listed, less than 90% were seen once. The sequenced sample was PBMCs. The receptors were sampled from a woman aged 45-65 years in good health and CMV-seropositive.

The chain combines TRBV7-3 with TRBJ2-1, with TRBD2 identical over 8 bases. The CDR3 sequence is 15 residues long. The junction had 10 bases not matched to a gene; V was cut back by 5 bases and J by 7 bases. Germline CDR1 and CDR2: SGHTA and FQGTGA. The CDR3 nucleotides read TGTGCCAGCAGCAAAATGGCTAGCGGGTCGAATGAGCAGTTCTTC. It specifies CASSKMASGSNEQFF. The whole variable domain, filled in from reference TRBV7-3 and TRBJ2-1, reads GAGVSQTPSNKVTEKGKYVELRCDPISGHTALYWYRQSLGQGPEFLIYFQGTGAADDSGLPNDRFFAVRPEGSVSTLKIQRTERGDSAVYLCASSKMASGSNEQFFGPGTRLTVL.

This chain links TRBV6-1 with TRBJ2-7; 8 bases line up with TRBD2. The CDR3 loop spans 14 amino acids. V lost 8 bases, J lost 4 bases, and 10 bases stayed unmatched. CDR1 and CDR2 from the germline V gene are MNHNS and SASEGT. The CDR3: CASGVSGKGYEQYF. The CDR3 DNA follows: TGTGCCAGCGGGGTTAGCGGGAAGGGTTACGAGCAGTACTTC.

The chain is built from TRBV5-4 and TRBJ2-7; D not certain. The germline V gene encodes CDR1 SGHNT and CDR2 YYREEE (reference sequence). Between the trimmed V and J ends, which lost 2 bases and 2 bases, there was a span of 11 bases. The CDR3 loop spans 14 amino acids. The CDR3: CASSLIGEPYEQYF. CDR3 nucleotide sequence: TGTGCCAGCAGCTTAATAGGAGAGCCCTACGAGCAGTACTTC. Complete variable domain (other parts from reference TRBV5-4 and TRBJ2-7): ETGVTQSPTHLIKTRGQQVTLRCSSQSGHNTVSWYQQALGQGPQFIFQYYREEENGRGNFPPRFSGLQFPNYSSELNVNALELDDSALYLCASSLIGEPYEQYFGPGTRLTVT.

The V call is TRBV5-1, the J call TRBJ1-2; TRBD1 aligns across 8 bases. The J segment lost 4 bases and the V segment lost 2 bases, leaving 7 bases of the junction unmatched. This CDR3 has 15 residues. Germline CDR1 is SGHRS and CDR2 is YFSETQ. CDR3 nucleotides: TGCGCCAGCAGCTTATCAGGGGGCGCGGGCTATGGCTACACCTTC. This encodes CASSLSGGAGYGYTF.

A few counts support this clone. The chain carries TRBV9 and TRBJ2-1; no clear D. This CDR3 has 15 amino acids. V lost 4 bases, J lost 2 bases, and 13 bases lay in between. Germline V lookup: CDR1 SGDLS, CDR2 YYNGEE. The CDR3 DNA reads as TGTGCCAGCAGCCCTGACTCTCCGACCTACAATGAGCAGTTCTTC. It specifies CASSPDSPTYNEQFF.

V usage is TRBV10-3 and J usage is TRBJ2-3, with TRBD1 identical over 7 bases. J gave up 13 bases and V 2 bases, and 9 bases lay outside the gene matches. The CDR3 length is 13 residues. Per the germline V gene, CDR1 is ENHRY and CDR2 is SYGVKD. The CDR3 bases are TGTGCCATCAGTGAGGAGGGGGCGCTTTTGAAGTATTTT. It translates to CAISEEGALLKYF.